Below, 26 T cell receptor beta chains from the same sample are listed, as sequenced in a study of PD-L1 blockade in urothelial cancer (TCRdb year 2017). Libraries were constructed by the immunoSEQ multiplex PCR assay. TCRdb retrieved this table from immuneACCESS and kept in-frame rearrangements only. Not all clones are present; in checked studies, unresolved V genes account for under half, and no reason is known for the remainder. The sample data list about 50,000 clones, and 70% to 90% of these were observed just once. The ten largest clones take up 2.4% of the sample. This sample's time point label indicates: peripheral blood 6 weeks after treatment start. The specimen was PBMCs, collected around atezolizumab (anti-PD-L1) treatment. The receptor source for this set is a man aged 55 to 69 with urothelial cancer.

This sequence joins TRBV6-1 and TRBJ1-6; TRBD1 is a possible D gene (5 bases). V was pared by 4 bases and J by 14 bases, with 15 bases between. CDR3 length: 13 amino acids. Germline CDR1 MNHNS, CDR2 SASEGT. The chain's CDR3 is CASSVRGGVALHF. The CDR3 region has the DNA TGTGCCAGCAGTGTAAGGGGAGGCGTAGCCCTCCACTTT.

This clone was seen only once. The chain carries TRBV7-2 and TRBJ2-7, with 9 bases lining up with TRBD2. This CDR3 is built from 15 residues. Germline trimming cut 4 bases from V and 0 bases from J; bases unmatched to any gene: 4. Germline CDR1 is SGHTA and CDR2 is FQGNSA. The CDR3 DNA sequence: TGTGCCAGCAGCTGGACTAGCGCGAGCTCCTACGAGCAGTACTTC. It translates to CASSWTSASSYEQYF.

The V gene is TRBV19, the J gene TRBJ1-4, with TRBD1 as a possible D gene (6 bases). Germline CDR1 LNHDA, CDR2 SQIVND (reference sequence). V lost 3 bases and J 5 bases, leaving 13 bases between the germline ends. The CDR3 contains 15 residues. The CDR3, as DNA: TGTGCCAGTAGTATTCTGCAGGGGCAAAATGAAAAACTGTTTTTT. This gives the protein CASSILQGQNEKLFF.

This rearrangement joins TRBV28 to TRBJ2-7; 10 nucleotides line up with TRBD1. This CDR3 has 15 residues. V was pared by 0 bases and J by 6 bases, with 5 bases of the junction left unmatched. CDR1 is MDHEN and CDR2 is SYDVKM in the germline V gene. This chain's CDR3 is CASSLWRQGASEQYF. The CDR3 region has the DNA TGTGCCAGCAGTTTATGGCGACAGGGGGCAAGCGAGCAGTACTTC.

This chain joins TRBV7-9 and TRBJ1-2; TRBD1 agrees at 7 bases. Looked up from germline, CDR1 is SEHNR and CDR2 is FQNEAQ (reference sequence). There are 14 residues in the CDR3. With V trimmed by 4 bases and J by 6 bases, 8 bases remained unmatched. The CDR3 sequence: CASSSADRNHGYTF. In DNA, the CDR3 is TGTGCCAGCAGCTCAGCGGACAGGAATCATGGCTACACCTTC.

This chain connects TRBV6-1 to TRBJ2-7, with D perhaps TRBD2 (5 bases). The CDR3 covers 15 residues. V dropped 6 bases and J dropped 3 bases, with 18 bases sitting between them. Per the germline V gene, CDR1 is MNHNS and CDR2 is SASEGT. The DNA for the CDR3 is TGTGCCAGCAGGCCCGACGGCGGGCGGTTCTACGAGCAGTACTTC. Translation gives CASRPDGGRFYEQYF.

The CDR3 spells CASSFGWGRAGQETQYF. In DNA form, the CDR3 reads TGTGCCAGCAGTTTTGGCTGGGGCAGGGCGGGGCAAGAGACCCAGTACTTC. V and J are TRBV28 and TRBJ2-5, with D perhaps TRBD2 (6 bases). The V and J ends lost 3 bases and 2 bases respectively, with 19 bases between them. The CDR3 runs to 17 residues. Germline-derived CDR1 and CDR2 are MDHEN and SYDVKM.

This chain uses TRBV5-1 with TRBJ2-7; D possibly corresponds to TRBD2 (6 bases). Germline V gene sequence: CDR1 SGHRS, CDR2 YFSETQ. CDR3 length: 13 residues. The V and J ends lost 9 bases and 6 bases respectively, with 19 bases between them. CDR3 in amino acids: CATSSGDVAEQYF. As DNA, the CDR3 is TGCGCCACCTCATCGGGGGACGTAGCCGAGCAGTACTTC.

This clone came up once. The rearrangement joins TRBV4-1 to TRBJ2-7; 15 nucleotides align to TRBD2. The CDR3 runs 19 residues. Germline-derived CDR1 and CDR2 are MGHRA and YSYEKL. V shed 3 bases and J 2 bases; nucleotides not matched to a gene: 11. The CDR3 nucleotides read TGCGCCAGCAGCCAGGCCGGGACTAGCGGGGGGAAAACAGCCTACGAGCAGTACTTC. Translated, it gives CASSQAGTSGGKTAYEQYF.

The chain recombines TRBV12-1 with TRBJ1-5; TRBD1 is taken as the D call from the table, unchecked against the DNA. TRBV12-1 corresponds to a pseudogene. The CDR3 is 15 residues long. This CDR3 is CASRTSGQGKSTQHF. The CDR3, as DNA: TGTGCCAGCAGGACGTCCGGACAGGGTAAATCGACCCAGCATTTT.

V gene TRBV7-9 combines with J gene TRBJ2-2; no definite D call. The CDR3 is made up of 14 amino acids. Germline CDR1 is SEHNR and CDR2 is FQNEAQ (reference sequence). Deletions cut 5 bases from V and 8 bases from J, with 15 bases between. CDR3 DNA sequence: TGTGCCAGCAGCCTGGTCGAAAACGGGGGGGAGCTGTTTTTT. Its protein is CASSLVENGGELFF.

This clone was counted between two and nine times. V is TRBV5-1 and J is TRBJ1-3, with TRBD1 identical over 7 bases. This CDR3 contains 17 residues. Germline V gives CDR1 SGHRS, CDR2 YFSETQ. V lost 4 bases and J lost 1; bases outside the gene matches: 11. The CDR3 DNA reads as TGCGCCAGCAGCCCTGGGGACAGTCGCGCTTCTGGAAACACCATATATTTT. Translated: CASSPGDSRASGNTIYF. Full variable domain (remainder filled in from reference TRBV5-1 and TRBJ1-3): KAGVTQTPRYLIKTRGQQVTLSCSPISGHRSVSWYQQTPGQGLQFLFEYFSETQRNKGNFPGRFSGRQFSNSRSEMNVSTLELGDSALYLCASSPGDSRASGNTIYFGEGSWLTVV.

This clone was counted a few times. The V call is TRBV5-4, the J call TRBJ1-6; 12 positions match TRBD1. Trimming removed 4 bases from V and 9 bases from J; junction bases left unmatched: 5. The CDR3 spans 15 residues. Germline CDR1 and CDR2: SGHNT and YYREEE (reference sequence). The CDR3 coding sequence is TGTGCCAGCAGCCGTCGGGACAGGGGGCGTTCACCCCTCCACTTT. It specifies CASSRRDRGRSPLHF. The full variable domain, its missing parts supplied by reference TRBV5-4 and TRBJ1-6, is ETGVTQSPTHLIKTRGQQVTLRCSSQSGHNTVSWYQQALGQGPQFIFQYYREEENGRGNFPPRFSGLQFPNYSSELNVNALELDDSALYLCASSRRDRGRSPLHFGNGTRLTVT.

The V gene is TRBV2, the J gene TRBJ2-1; 7 nucleotides match TRBD1. The V gene's germline CDR1 is SNHLY and CDR2 FYNNEI. V shed 4 bases and J 5 bases; nucleotides not matched to a gene: 5. This CDR3 is built from 14 residues. CDR3 in DNA: TGTGCCAGCAGTGTCCACAGGGGAAACAATGAGCAGTTCTTC. Translated, it gives CASSVHRGNNEQFF. Based on the CDR3 plus reference TRBV2 and TRBJ2-1, the full variable domain is EPEVTQTPSHQVTQMGQEVILRCVPISNHLYFYWYRQILGQKVEFLVSFYNNEISEKSEIFDDQFSVERPDGSNFTLKIRSTKLEDSAMYFCASSVHRGNNEQFFGPGTRLTVL.

The CDR3 nucleotides are TGTGCCAGTAAACGGCGTGATCCAGGGGGCGAAGCCCGCCGGTTAACCGGGGAGCTGTTTTTT. It is translated as CASKRRDPGGEARRLTGELFF. The rearrangement uses TRBV19 and TRBJ2-2; 8 bases align to TRBD1. J was trimmed by 5 bases and V by 7 bases; bases with no gene match: 27. This CDR3 has 21 amino acids. Germline V gives CDR1 LNHDA, CDR2 SQIVND (reference sequence).

V is TRBV28 and J is TRBJ2-1, with 11 nucleotides matching TRBD2. Germline V gene data show CDR1 as MDHEN and CDR2 as SYDVKM. The CDR3 runs to 16 residues. The V gene end was trimmed by 1 base and the J gene end by 5 bases; junction bases not matched to a gene: 4. The CDR3 nucleotides read TGTGCCAGCAGTTTATTTAGCGGGGGGGGCCACAATGAGCAGTTCTTC. Encoded protein: CASSLFSGGGHNEQFF.

The V and J genes are TRBV6-1 and TRBJ2-5; maybe TRBD2 (5 bases). The CDR3 runs to 13 residues. Between the trimmed V and J ends, which lost 4 bases and 5 bases, there was a span of 11 bases. Germline values: CDR1 MNHNS, CDR2 SASEGT. In nucleotides, the CDR3 is TGTGCCAGCAGTGCTCGAGGGCAGGAGACCCAGTACTTC. The encoded protein is CASSARGQETQYF.

The rearrangement uses TRBV9 and TRBJ2-3, with 8 bases identical to TRBD2. CDR3 size: 16 residues. V shed 4 bases and J 2 bases; nucleotides not matched to a gene: 9. CDR1 and CDR2 from the germline V gene are SGDLS and YYNGEE. The CDR3: CASSPGLAGLTDTQYF. The CDR3 coding sequence is TGTGCCAGCAGCCCCGGACTAGCCGGACTCACAGATACGCAGTATTTT. Drawing the rest from reference TRBV9 and TRBJ2-3, the complete variable domain is DSGVTQTPKHLITATGQRVTLRCSPRSGDLSVYWYQQSLDQGLQFLIQYYNGEERAKGNILERFSAQQFPDLHSELNLSSLELGDSALYFCASSPGLAGLTDTQYFGPGTRLTVL.

This chain connects TRBV7-2 to TRBJ2-2, with D possibly TRBD2 on 6 matching bases. V lost 1 base and J lost 6, with 12 bases in between. The germline gives CDR1 SGHTA, CDR2 FQGNSA. This CDR3 region has 15 residues. As DNA, the CDR3 is TGTGCCAGCAGCTTAGGCGGGACCCCGCCCGGGGAGCTGTTTTTT. Translated: CASSLGGTPPGELFF. Using reference TRBV7-2 and TRBJ2-2 for the parts outside the CDR3, the full variable domain is GAGVSQSPSNKVTEKGKDVELRCDPISGHTALYWYRQSLGQGLEFLIYFQGNSAPDKSGLPSDRFSAERTGGSVSTLTIQRTQQEDSAVYLCASSLGGTPPGELFFGEGSRLTVL.

The chain carries TRBV29-1 and TRBJ1-1; the D is unclear. Germline CDR1 reads SQVTM; CDR2 reads ANQGSEA. CDR3 length equals 13 residues. The V end lost 0 bases, the J end lost 1 base, and 6 bases lay between the germline ends. CDR3 region: CSVEDHKNTEAFF. The CDR3 DNA is TGCAGCGTTGAAGATCACAAGAACACTGAAGCTTTCTTT. Based on the CDR3 plus reference TRBV29-1 and TRBJ1-1, the full variable domain is SAVISQKPSRDICQRGTSLTIQCQVDSQVTMMFWYRQQPGQSLTLIATANQGSEATYESGFVIDKFPISRPNLTFSTLTVSNMSPEDSSIYLCSVEDHKNTEAFFGQGTRLTVV.

The table lists this clone with a count of one. This rearrangement joins TRBV9 to TRBJ1-5; D perhaps matches TRBD1 (5 bases). From germline, CDR1 is SGDLS and CDR2 YYNGEE. Trimming pared 2 bases from V and 4 bases from J, leaving 13 bases between. This CDR3 comprises 15 residues. CDR3 region: CASSVGTGDNQPQHF. CDR3 sequence (DNA): TGTGCCAGCAGCGTCGGGACGGGGGATAATCAGCCCCAGCATTTT.

The gene calls are TRBV6-5 and TRBJ1-6, with TRBD1 matching 8 bases. CDR1 and CDR2 (germline): MNHEY, SVGAGI. This CDR3 is 14 amino acids long. The V gene end was trimmed by 5 bases and the J gene end by 5 bases; junction bases not matched to a gene: 2. The CDR3 region is CASSPGQDNSPLHF. The CDR3 DNA reads TGTGCCAGCAGTCCGGGACAGGATAATTCACCCCTCCACTTT.

The sample holds a few counts of this clone. The rearrangement uses TRBV10-1 and TRBJ2-5, with 7 positions matching TRBD2. Trimming took 3 bases from V and 5 from J; bases not matched to a gene: 6. Germline values: CDR1 WNHNN, CDR2 SYGVQD (reference sequence). The CDR3 is 14 amino acids. CDR3 loop: CASSDRRGVETQYF. CDR3 DNA sequence: TGCGCCAGCAGTGACCGACGGGGGGTGGAGACCCAGTACTTC.

J is TRBJ1-1 and V is TRBV7-2; D possibly corresponds to TRBD1 (5 bases). The CDR3 contains 13 residues. V was clipped by 8 bases and J by 1 base, with 11 bases between them. Germline V lookup: CDR1 SGHTA, CDR2 FQGNSA. Here the CDR3 DNA reads TGTGCCAGCGCCCCTCAGGGGAACACTGAAGCTTTCTTT. This encodes CASAPQGNTEAFF.

The genes are TRBV15 and TRBJ1-2; a possible D gene is TRBD1 (6 bases). V shed 1 base and J shed 5 bases, with 11 bases lying between them. Germline V CDR1 and CDR2: LNHNV, YYDKDF (reference sequence). CDR3 length: 14 residues. CDR3 DNA sequence: TGTGCCACCAGCAGAGGTTCCCAGGGGTATGGCTACACCTTC. This sequence encodes CATSRGSQGYGYTF.

The chain employs TRBV25-1 and TRBJ1-1; the match to TRBD1 covers 7 bases. CDR1 and CDR2 (germline): MGHDK, SYGVNS. The CDR3 is made up of 12 amino acids. With V trimmed by 3 bases and J by 11 bases, 6 bases remained unmatched. In DNA, the CDR3 is TGTGCCAGCAGTGACCCAGACAGGGTTGCTTTCTTT. The encoded protein is CASSDPDRVAFF.